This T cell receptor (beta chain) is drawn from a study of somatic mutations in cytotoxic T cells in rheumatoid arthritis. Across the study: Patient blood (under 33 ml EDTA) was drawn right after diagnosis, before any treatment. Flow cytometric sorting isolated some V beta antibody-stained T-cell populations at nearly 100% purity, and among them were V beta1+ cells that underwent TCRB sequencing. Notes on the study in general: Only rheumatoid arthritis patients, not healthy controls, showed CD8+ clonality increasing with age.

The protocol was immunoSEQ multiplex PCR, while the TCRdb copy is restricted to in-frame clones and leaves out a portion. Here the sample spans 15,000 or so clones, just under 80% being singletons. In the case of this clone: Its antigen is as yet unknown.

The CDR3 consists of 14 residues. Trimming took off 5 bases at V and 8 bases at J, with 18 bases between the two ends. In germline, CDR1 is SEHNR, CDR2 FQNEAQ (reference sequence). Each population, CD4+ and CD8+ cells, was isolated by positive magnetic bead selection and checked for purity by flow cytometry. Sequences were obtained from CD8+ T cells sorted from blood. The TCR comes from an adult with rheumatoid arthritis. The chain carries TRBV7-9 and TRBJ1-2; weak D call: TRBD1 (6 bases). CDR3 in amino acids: CASSPQAGAGGYTF. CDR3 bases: TGTGCCAGCAGCCCCCAGGCGGGGGCAGGAGGCTACACCTTC.